Listed here are 24 T cell receptor beta chains from one sample, sequenced in a study of cytomegalovirus exposure and HLA in healthy donors. This PCR relied on a set of 60 Vbeta primers and 13 Jbeta primers. Clones were read by immunoSEQ multiplex PCR, and TCRdb kept only the in-frame ones, dropping some. This sample yields around 99,000 clones, of which around 78% are seen a single time; roughly 8% belongs to the top ten. Source material: PBMCs. The receptors come from a man aged 25-45 years in good health and CMV-seronegative.

This chain links TRBV5-1 with TRBJ2-5, with D possibly being TRBD1 (5 bases). The CDR3 has 16 residues. Trimming took 0 bases from V and 3 from J, leaving 15 bases between them. Germline CDR1 SGHRS, CDR2 YFSETQ. In DNA form, the CDR3 reads TGCGCCAGCAGCTTGGAGTGGGGCCAGGGTGAAGAGACCCAGTACTTC. Translated: CASSLEWGQGEETQYF.

The rearrangement links TRBV7-2 to TRBJ1-2, with 7 bases matching TRBD1. Germline V gene sequence: CDR1 SGHTA, CDR2 FQGNSA. V lost 4 bases and J lost 7; bases outside the gene matches: 3. The CDR3 runs 12 residues. CDR3 in DNA: TGTGCCAGCAGCTCCGACAGGGCTGGCTACACCTTC. It is translated as CASSSDRAGYTF.

V gene TRBV6-6 combines with J gene TRBJ2-7; 9 bases are shared with TRBD1. The germline V gene has CDR1 MNHNY and CDR2 SVGAGI (reference sequence). The J segment lost 7 bases and the V segment lost 2 bases, leaving 6 bases of the junction unmatched. CDR3 length: 14 residues. CDR3 sequence (DNA): TGTGCCAGCAGTTACCAAGTGACAGGGGGGGAGCAGTACTTC. As protein: CASSYQVTGGEQYF.

V and J are TRBV28 and TRBJ1-1; D gene ambiguous. The germline gives CDR1 MDHEN, CDR2 SYDVKM. Trimming took 3 bases from V and 4 from J, leaving 12 bases between them. The CDR3 loop spans 14 amino acids. As DNA, the CDR3 is TGTGCCAGCAGTTTGACCCCCGGGAGCACTGAAGCTTTCTTT. Amino acids: CASSLTPGSTEAFF.

The chain carries TRBV7-3 and TRBJ2-3; 12 positions match TRBD2. J was trimmed by 7 bases and V by 5 bases; bases with no gene match: 16. There are 18 residues in the CDR3. CDR1 and CDR2 (germline): SGHTA, FQGTGA. CDR3 residues: CASSTQGLAGTSHNTQYF. The DNA of the CDR3 is TGTGCCAGCAGCACCCAAGGACTAGCGGGGACATCACACAATACGCAGTATTTT.

The rearrangement joins TRBV6-1 to TRBJ2-3; 7 nucleotides align to TRBD1. CDR3 length: 15 amino acids. Germline V gene data show CDR1 as MNHNS and CDR2 as SASEGT. V lost 3 bases, J lost 5 bases, and 8 bases stayed unmatched. The DNA for the CDR3 is TGTGCCAGCAGTGATGTGAGACAGGGCGTAGATACGCAGTATTTT. Its protein is CASSDVRQGVDTQYF.

This chain uses TRBV27 with TRBJ2-1, with 7 nucleotides matching TRBD2. Germline loops: CDR1 MNHEY, CDR2 SMNVEV (reference sequence). After removal of 3 bases from V and 3 bases from J, the junction contained 11 bases not matched to a gene. The CDR3 totals 17 residues. Here the CDR3 reads CASSFSLSGSVYNEQFF. CDR3 sequence (DNA): TGTGCCAGCAGTTTCTCCCTTAGCGGGTCCGTCTACAATGAGCAGTTCTTC.

This rearrangement joins TRBV28 to TRBJ2-7, with D tentatively TRBD1 (5 bases). Trimming took 6 bases from V and 5 from J, leaving 11 bases between them. CDR1 and CDR2 (germline): MDHEN, SYDVKM. The CDR3 has 12 amino acids. CDR3 amino acids: CASREGADEQYF. The CDR3 DNA follows: TGTGCCAGCAGGGAAGGGGCGGACGAGCAGTACTTC.

The chain links TRBV11-2 to TRBJ2-7, with 7 bases aligning to TRBD1. The CDR3 totals 15 residues. Per the germline V gene, CDR1 is SGHAT and CDR2 is FQNNGV. V shed 5 bases, J shed 0 bases, and the junction held 7 bases outside the gene matches. Here the CDR3 DNA reads TGTGCCAGCAGCCAGACAGGGCTTAGCTCCTACGAGCAGTACTTC. Its protein is CASSQTGLSSYEQYF. The whole variable domain, filled in from reference TRBV11-2 and TRBJ2-7, reads EAGVAQSPRYKIIEKRQSVAFWCNPISGHATLYWYQQILGQGPKLLIQFQNNGVVDDSQLPKDRFSAERLKGVDSTLKIQPAKLEDSAVYLCASSQTGLSSYEQYFGPGTRLTVT.

For the CDR3, the DNA is TGTGCCAGCAGCTTAACAGGGGGCGATTATGGCTACACCTTC. This translates into CASSLTGGDYGYTF. The rearrangement joins TRBV7-3 to TRBJ1-2, with 7 nucleotides matching TRBD1. The length of the CDR3 is 14 residues. Germline assignment: CDR1 SGHTA and CDR2 FQGTGA. J lost 5 bases, V lost 0 bases, and 3 bases had no gene match.

The gene calls are TRBV14 and TRBJ1-1; 9 bases map to TRBD1. V trimming: 0 bases; J trimming: 4 bases; junction bases outside the gene matches: 9. The CDR3 contains 17 residues. Germline CDR1 and CDR2: SGHDN and FVKESK. The CDR3 nucleotides are TGTGCCAGCAGCCAAGACACCGGGACAGGGTGGGCCACTGAAGCTTTCTTT. This sequence encodes CASSQDTGTGWATEAFF.

The J gene is TRBJ2-3, the V gene TRBV7-9; no definite D call. CDR3 length: 16 residues. Germline lookup yields CDR1 SEHNR and CDR2 FQNEAQ (reference sequence). V was shortened by 4 bases and J by 1 base, with 15 bases between the two germline ends. The CDR3 bases are TGTGCCAGCAGCTCCGACCTCATCGCGGGCACAGATACGCAGTATTTT. Translation gives CASSSDLIAGTDTQYF.

This clone came up a few times. A read error may account for a junction end that differs from germline. The CDR3 DNA follows: TGTTCCAGCAGCCCCACCGGGACAGGGGGTTACACTGAAGCTTTCTTT. Translated, it gives CSSSPTGTGGYTEAFF. The rearrangement links TRBV7-9 to TRBJ1-1, with 11 bases lining up with TRBD1. Germline-derived CDR1 and CDR2 are SEHNR and FQNEAQ (reference sequence). This CDR3 comprises 16 residues. Full variable domain (remainder filled in from reference TRBV7-9 and TRBJ1-1): DTGVSQNPRHKITKRGQNVTFRCDPISEHNRLYWYRQTLGQGPEFLTYFQNEAQLEKSRLLSDRFSAERPKGSFSTLEIQRTEQGDSAMYLCSSSPTGTGGYTEAFFGQGTRLTVV.

This sequence joins TRBV20-1 and TRBJ2-1, with D unclear. V was trimmed by 5 bases and J by 7 bases, leaving 3 bases between them. The germline V gene has CDR1 DFQATT and CDR2 SNEGSKA (reference sequence). The length of the CDR3 is 9 residues. CDR3 in DNA: TGCAGTGCTTCTAATGAGCAGTTCTTC. This sequence encodes CSASNEQFF.

The V gene is TRBV29-1, the J gene TRBJ2-7; D may be TRBD1 (5 bases). The V and J ends lost 6 bases and 0 bases respectively, with 12 bases between them. The CDR3 covers 13 residues. Germline V gives CDR1 SQVTM, CDR2 ANQGSEA. Here the CDR3 reads CSVAGIYSYEQYF. CDR3 coding DNA: TGCAGCGTCGCAGGGATTTACTCCTACGAGCAGTACTTC.

This chain links TRBV6-1 with TRBJ2-7; 8 bases agree with TRBD1. The CDR3 consists of 15 residues. With V trimmed by 4 bases and J by 5 bases, 10 bases remained unmatched. The germline gives CDR1 MNHNS, CDR2 SASEGT. The CDR3 DNA follows: TGTGCCAGCAGTGGCCACCCAGACAGGGGCCACGAGCAGTACTTC. Protein sequence: CASSGHPDRGHEQYF.

V gene TRBV2 combines with J gene TRBJ1-5, with 7 nucleotides matching TRBD1. Germline CDR1 and CDR2: SNHLY and FYNNEI. V shed 5 bases, J shed 4 bases, and the junction held 2 bases outside the gene matches. The CDR3 spans 13 residues. CDR3 DNA sequence: TGTGCCAGCAGTCAGGGGGGAAATCAGCCCCAGCATTTT. Its translation is CASSQGGNQPQHF.

This chain connects TRBV5-1 to TRBJ1-6, with 7 bases lining up with TRBD1. Germline trimming cut 5 bases from V and 7 bases from J; bases unmatched to any gene: 3. Germline V lookup: CDR1 SGHRS, CDR2 YFSETQ. The CDR3 is made up of 13 amino acids. Here the CDR3 DNA reads TGCGCCAGCAGGGCACAGGGGAATTCACCCCTCCACTTT. Translated: CASRAQGNSPLHF. Full variable domain (outside the CDR3, taken from reference TRBV5-1 and TRBJ1-6): KAGVTQTPRYLIKTRGQQVTLSCSPISGHRSVSWYQQTPGQGLQFLFEYFSETQRNKGNFPGRFSGRQFSNSRSEMNVSTLELGDSALYLCASRAQGNSPLHFGNGTRLTVT.

CDR3: CASAGGGRAYGEQFF. The CDR3 DNA is TGCGCCAGCGCCGGCGGCGGGAGGGCCTACGGTGAGCAGTTCTTC. The chain joins TRBV10-1 to TRBJ2-1; the match to TRBD2 covers 9 bases. Germline-derived CDR1 and CDR2 are WNHNN and SYGVQD (reference sequence). CDR3 size: 15 residues. The V and J ends lost 8 bases and 9 bases, in that order; junction bases with no gene match: 14.

The chain carries TRBV7-8 and TRBJ2-1, with 9 positions matching TRBD1. This CDR3 is built from 18 residues. CDR1 and CDR2 (germline): SGHVS, FQNEAQ. Unmatched junction bases numbered 14, after V lost 1 base and J lost 7 bases. CDR3 coding DNA: TGTGCCAGCAGCTTAGACCCCCTTGGGGACAGGGTGCGTAATGAGCAGTTCTTC. Protein sequence: CASSLDPLGDRVRNEQFF.

This clone was detected a few times. The chain couples TRBV27 to TRBJ1-5; D possibly corresponds to TRBD1 (5 bases). This CDR3 is 14 amino acids long. Trimming stripped 5 bases from V and 3 bases from J, with 11 bases between. The germline V gene encodes CDR1 MNHEY and CDR2 SMNVEV (reference sequence). CDR3 amino acids: CASSPMGPNQPQHF. The CDR3 DNA reads as TGTGCCAGCAGTCCGATGGGGCCCAATCAGCCCCAGCATTTT.

The V gene is TRBV5-6, the J gene TRBJ2-3, with 11 bases that match TRBD2. The length of the CDR3 is 16 residues. Germline-derived CDR1 and CDR2 are SGHDT and YYEEEE. After removal of 2 bases from V and 3 bases from J, the junction contained 5 bases not matched to a gene. CDR3 sequence: CASSFSGGAVTDTQYF. CDR3 nucleotides: TGTGCCAGCAGCTTTAGCGGGGGGGCCGTAACAGATACGCAGTATTTT.

CDR3 residues: CASSPARQGINEQYF. In nucleotides, the CDR3 is TGTGCCAGCAGCCCCGCCCGCCAGGGGATCAACGAGCAGTACTTC. V gene TRBV7-9 combines with J gene TRBJ2-7; weak D call: TRBD1 (6 bases). The CDR3 spans 15 residues. The germline V and J ends were trimmed by 5 bases and 5 bases, with 19 bases remaining between them. Germline CDR1 is SEHNR and CDR2 is FQNEAQ (reference sequence).

The chain couples TRBV6-1 to TRBJ1-3; 9 bases are a match to TRBD1. The CDR3 consists of 14 residues. Germline V lookup: CDR1 MNHNS, CDR2 SASEGT. V lost 7 bases, J lost 2 bases, and 3 bases stayed unmatched. For the CDR3, the DNA is TGTGCCAGCAAACGGGACAGGGCTGGAAACACCATATATTTT. It codes for CASKRDRAGNTIYF.